This is a list of T cell receptor beta chains from one sample in a study of post-analysis software for immune sequencing data. TCRdb reprocessed the PCR reads with MiXCR, giving one entry per CDR3 protein. Of approximately 660,000 distinct CDR3 sequences listed, about 60% were seen once; the top ten hold around 10%. Sequencing was performed on blood. The receptors come from a girl aged 2-10 years with multiple sclerosis. CDR3s include the opening cysteine and the closing phenylalanine or tryptophan. The D gene is left open where the match is weak. A row's size may be missing; if present it is once, few, many or a size class.

V: TRBV20-1; size: .; J: TRBJ2-5; D: .; CDR3: CSSPLRGAGEETQYF; DNA: TGCAGTTCTCCCCTCAGGGGGGCGGGAGAAGAGACCCAGTACTTC
V: TRBV10-3; size: .; J: TRBJ1-1; D: .; CDR3: CAISGAGVVDTEAFF; DNA: TGTGCCATCAGTGGGGCAGGGGTTGTGGACACTGAAGCTTTCTTT
V: TRBV7-2; size: .; J: TRBJ1-1; D: TRBD1; CDR3: CASSFSGTGLGNTEAFF; DNA: TGTGCCAGCAGCTTTTCCGGGACAGGGCTTGGGAACACTGAAGCTTTTTTT
V: TRBV7-2; size: .; J: TRBJ2-5; D: .; CDR3: CASSLNIGETQYF; DNA: TGTGCCAGCAGCCTTAACATCGGGGAGACCCAGTACTTC
V: TRBV28; size: once; J: TRBJ2-7; D: TRBD2; CDR3: CASSSPGLAGGHPKKQYF; DNA: TGTGCCAGCAGCAGCCCGGGACTAGCGGGAGGCCACCCTAAAAAGCAGTACTTC
V: TRBV29-1; size: .; J: TRBJ2-1; D: TRBD2; CDR3: CSTRGGPLSSYNEQFF; DNA: TGCAGCACTCGGGGGGGCCCTTTGAGCTCCTACAATGAGCAGTTCTTC
V: TRBV25-1; size: .; J: TRBJ1-2; D: TRBD1; CDR3: CASSEPGQGGYTF; DNA: TGTGCCAGCAGTGAGCCCGGACAGGGAGGCTACACCTTC
V: TRBV20-1; size: few; J: TRBJ2-3; D: TRBD2; CDR3: CSVTGPGTSVLSTDTQYF; DNA: TGCAGTGTCACGGGCCCTGGGACTAGCGTCCTTAGCACAGATACGCAGTATTTT
V: TRBV10-3; size: .; J: TRBJ1-1; D: .; CDR3: CAISESSQGLAEAFF; DNA: TGTGCCATCAGTGAGTCAAGCCAGGGACTTGCTGAAGCTTTCTTT
V: TRBV29-1; size: .; J: TRBJ1-2; D: .; CDR3: CSVEIADYGYTF; DNA: TGCAGCGTTGAAATTGCAGACTATGGCTACACCTTC
V: TRBV20-1; size: .; J: TRBJ2-5; D: .; CDR3: CSAGPLETQYF; DNA: TGCAGTGCTGGCCCCCTGGAGACCCAGTACTTC
V: TRBV20-1; size: .; J: TRBJ1-5; D: .; CDR3: CSATVEGYKQPQHF; DNA: TGCAGTGCTACGGTGGAGGGGTACAAGCAGCCCCAGCATTTT
V: TRBV10-3; size: .; J: TRBJ2-3; D: TRBD1; CDR3: CAITPDRDPPDTQYF; DNA: TGTGCCATCACTCCCGACAGGGATCCCCCAGATACGCAGTATTTT
V: TRBV12-3/TRBV12-4; size: .; J: TRBJ2-5; D: TRBD2; CDR3: CASRPLLAGVEETQYF; DNA: TGTGCCAGCAGGCCACTGCTAGCGGGGGTGGAAGAGACCCAGTACTTC
V: TRBV29-1; size: once; J: TRBJ2-3; D: TRBD2; CDR3: CSVSSGSADTQYF; DNA: TGCAGCGTTTCTAGCGGGAGTGCAGATACGCAGTATTTT
V: TRBV5-5; size: .; J: TRBJ1-2; D: .; CDR3: CASSLDAGRGSYTF; DNA: TGTGCCAGCAGCTTGGACGCGGGCCGGGGGAGCTACACCTTC
V: TRBV5-1; size: few; J: TRBJ2-1; D: .; CDR3: CASSPTAGPYDEQFF; DNA: TGCGCCAGCAGCCCGACAGCCGGCCCCTACGATGAGCAGTTCTTC
V: TRBV10-3; size: .; J: TRBJ2-5; D: .; CDR3: CAISEQGQETQYF; DNA: TGTGCCATCAGTGAGCAGGGCCAAGAGACCCAGTACTTC
V: TRBV27; size: few; J: TRBJ1-2; D: TRBD1; CDR3: CASSSGQGINYGYTF; DNA: TGTGCCAGCAGTTCAGGACAGGGCATCAACTATGGCTACACCTTC
V: TRBV5-1; size: few; J: TRBJ1-2; D: .; CDR3: CASSLGDGSYGYTF; DNA: TGCGCCAGCAGCTTGGGGGACGGATCGTATGGCTACACCTTC
V: TRBV27; size: few; J: TRBJ2-3; D: TRBD1; CDR3: CASSFPGQGADTQYF; DNA: TGTGCCAGCAGTTTCCCCGGACAGGGGGCAGATACGCAGTATTTT
V: TRBV20-1; size: .; J: TRBJ2-5; D: .; CDR3: CSASRLGPFGQYF; DNA: TGCAGTGCTAGTCGGCTAGGGCCCTTTGGCCAGTACTTC
V: TRBV12-3/TRBV12-4; size: .; J: TRBJ2-1; D: .; CDR3: CASSFGDSASSYNEQFF; DNA: TGTGCCAGCAGTTTTGGGGATAGCGCGAGCTCCTACAATGAGCAGTTCTTC
V: TRBV5-1; size: once; J: TRBJ2-5; D: TRBD1; CDR3: CASTRQGETQYF; DNA: TGCGCCAGCACCCGACAGGGGGAGACCCAGTACTTC
V: TRBV29-1; size: few; J: TRBJ2-7; D: TRBD1; CDR3: CSVEGGTGNPYEQYF; DNA: TGCAGCGTTGAAGGAGGGACAGGGAACCCCTACGAGCAGTACTTC
V: TRBV14; size: few; J: TRBJ1-2; D: .; CDR3: CASSQDPGINYGYTF; DNA: TGTGCCAGCAGCCAAGATCCAGGGATTAACTATGGCTACACCTTC
V: TRBV5-1; size: .; J: TRBJ1-1; D: TRBD1; CDR3: CASSTRGGNTEAFF; DNA: TGCGCCAGCAGCACCAGGGGGGGGAACACTGAAGCTTTCTTT
V: TRBV20-1; size: few; J: TRBJ2-3; D: TRBD2; CDR3: CSARDARGGTDTQYF; DNA: TGCAGTGCTAGAGATGCGCGCGGGGGGACAGATACGCAGTATTTT
V: TRBV14; size: few; J: TRBJ2-7; D: .; CDR3: CASSRGPGALYEQYF; DNA: TGTGCCAGCAGCCGAGGTCCGGGGGCGCTCTACGAGCAGTACTTC
V: TRBV3-1; size: .; J: TRBJ2-1; D: .; CDR3: CASSQDGPSYNEQFF; DNA: TGTGCCAGCAGCCAAGATGGCCCCTCGTACAATGAGCAGTTCTTC
V: TRBV7-2; size: few; J: TRBJ2-3; D: TRBD2; CDR3: CASSLGSGGAGGGDTQYF; DNA: TGTGCCAGCAGCCTAGGTAGCGGGGGGGCCGGTGGCGGAGATACGCAGTATTTT
V: TRBV20-1; size: .; J: TRBJ1-5; D: .; CDR3: CSASPGNSNQPQHF; DNA: TGCAGTGCTAGCCCCGGGAATAGCAATCAGCCCCAGCATTTT
V: TRBV7-2; size: once; J: TRBJ1-1; D: .; CDR3: CASSLDGDMLNTEAFF; DNA: TGTGCCAGCAGCTTAGATGGGGACATGTTGAACACTGAAGCTTTCTTT
V: TRBV5-1; size: .; J: TRBJ2-5; D: .; CDR3: CASSLRGAEETQYF; DNA: TGCGCCAGCAGCTTGAGAGGGGCGGAAGAGACCCAGTACTTC
V: TRBV6-1; size: .; J: TRBJ2-7; D: .; CDR3: CASSEAMGGYEQYF; DNA: TGTGCCAGCAGTGAAGCGATGGGCGGCTACGAGCAGTACTTC
V: TRBV12-3/TRBV12-4; size: .; J: TRBJ1-1; D: .; CDR3: CASRGPFNTEAFF; DNA: TGTGCCAGCAGAGGGCCCTTCAACACTGAAGCTTTCTTT
V: TRBV7-8; size: few; J: TRBJ2-1; D: .; CDR3: CASSLVVLTEQFF; DNA: TGTGCCAGCAGCTTAGTTGTGCTGACTGAGCAGTTCTTC
V: TRBV7-8; size: .; J: TRBJ2-7; D: TRBD2; CDR3: CASSLGGALTSGDYEQYF; DNA: TGTGCCAGCAGCTTAGGGGGGGCCTTGACTAGCGGGGACTACGAGCAGTACTTC
V: TRBV2; size: .; J: TRBJ1-4; D: .; CDR3: CASRDTATNEKLFF; DNA: TGTGCCAGCAGGGACACGGCAACTAATGAAAAACTGTTTTTT
V: TRBV12-3/TRBV12-4; size: .; J: TRBJ2-7; D: TRBD2; CDR3: CASSLPTSGRRAYEQYF; DNA: TGTGCCAGCAGTTTACCGACTAGCGGGAGAAGAGCGTACGAGCAGTACTTC
V: TRBV7-9; size: .; J: TRBJ2-1; D: .; CDR3: CASSLYGSGPSEQFF; DNA: TGTGCCAGCAGCTTATACGGGAGTGGGCCCAGTGAGCAGTTCTTC
V: TRBV7-9; size: .; J: TRBJ1-1; D: .; CDR3: CASRPLTVFPGEAFF; DNA: TGTGCCAGCAGACCCTTAACGGTCTTCCCTGGTGAAGCTTTCTTT